The clone carrying this T cell receptor beta chain was seen a single time. This sample is part of a study of T cell responses to AZD1222 COVID-19 vaccine. TCRdb's copy holds only in-frame clones and misses some; the assay was immunoSEQ multiplex PCR. The sample carries 90,000 to 110,000 clones, about 88% recorded once. The receptor was isolated from an adult who received the AZD1222 COVID-19 vaccine. The material was peripheral blood, obtained 28 days after the second AZD1222 dose.

DNA of the CDR3: TGCGCCAGCAGCGGACAGGACAGGGGCTCATCTGAAGCTTTCTTT. This translates into CASSGQDRGSSEAFF. The chain combines TRBV5-1 with TRBJ1-1; TRBD1 matches 9 bases. The CDR3 length is 15 residues. The germline gives CDR1 SGHRS, CDR2 YFSETQ. V was pared by 4 bases and J by 6 bases, with 10 bases of the junction left unmatched.